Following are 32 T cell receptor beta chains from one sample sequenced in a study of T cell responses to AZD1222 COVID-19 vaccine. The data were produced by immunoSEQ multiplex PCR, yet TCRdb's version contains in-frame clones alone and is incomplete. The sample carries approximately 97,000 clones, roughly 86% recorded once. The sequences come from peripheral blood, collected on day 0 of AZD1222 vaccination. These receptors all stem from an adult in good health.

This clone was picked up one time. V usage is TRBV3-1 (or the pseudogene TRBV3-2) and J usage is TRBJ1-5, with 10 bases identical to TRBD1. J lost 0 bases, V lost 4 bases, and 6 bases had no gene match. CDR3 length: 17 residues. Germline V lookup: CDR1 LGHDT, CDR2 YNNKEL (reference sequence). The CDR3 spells CASSRGTGVGSNQPQHF. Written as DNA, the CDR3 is TGTGCCAGCAGCCGGGGGACAGGGGTCGGTAGCAATCAGCCCCAGCATTTT.

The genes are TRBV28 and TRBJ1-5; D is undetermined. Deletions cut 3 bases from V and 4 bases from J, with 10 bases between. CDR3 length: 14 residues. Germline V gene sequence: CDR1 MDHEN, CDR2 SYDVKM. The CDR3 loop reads CASSFESHNQPQHF. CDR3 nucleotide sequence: TGTGCCAGCAGTTTTGAGTCACATAATCAGCCCCAGCATTTT.

In DNA, the CDR3 is TGTGCCAGCAAGGACCTCGGCGAGACCCAGTACTTC. This codes for CASKDLGETQYF. The genes are TRBV6-5 and TRBJ2-5; D is undetermined. V was shortened by 7 bases and J by 5 bases, with 11 bases between the two germline ends. Germline CDR1 reads MNHEY; CDR2 reads SVGAGI. The CDR3 is made up of 12 amino acids.

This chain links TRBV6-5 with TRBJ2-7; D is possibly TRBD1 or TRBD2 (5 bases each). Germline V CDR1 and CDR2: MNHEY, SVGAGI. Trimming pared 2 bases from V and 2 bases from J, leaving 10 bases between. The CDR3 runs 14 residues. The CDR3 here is CASSYRDGAYEQYF. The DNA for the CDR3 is TGTGCCAGCAGTTACAGGGACGGAGCCTACGAGCAGTACTTC.

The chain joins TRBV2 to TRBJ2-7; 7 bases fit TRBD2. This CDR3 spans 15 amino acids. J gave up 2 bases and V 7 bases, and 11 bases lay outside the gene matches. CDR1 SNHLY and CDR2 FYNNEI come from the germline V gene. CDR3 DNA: TGTGCCAGCAATCCCCGAAGCGGGACCCCCTACGAGCAGTACTTC. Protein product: CASNPRSGTPYEQYF.

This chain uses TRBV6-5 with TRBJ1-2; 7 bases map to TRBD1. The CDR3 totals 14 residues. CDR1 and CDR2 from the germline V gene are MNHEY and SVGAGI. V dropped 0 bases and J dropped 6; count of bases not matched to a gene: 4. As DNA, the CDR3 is TGTGCCAGCAGTTACTCGACACAGGGGCATGGCTACACCTTC. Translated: CASSYSTQGHGYTF.

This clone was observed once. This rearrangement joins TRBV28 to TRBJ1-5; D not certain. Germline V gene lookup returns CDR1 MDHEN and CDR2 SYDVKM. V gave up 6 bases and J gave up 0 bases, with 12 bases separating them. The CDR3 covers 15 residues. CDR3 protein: CASRGSLGSNQPQHF. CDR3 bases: TGTGCCAGCAGGGGGAGCTTGGGTAGCAATCAGCCCCAGCATTTT.

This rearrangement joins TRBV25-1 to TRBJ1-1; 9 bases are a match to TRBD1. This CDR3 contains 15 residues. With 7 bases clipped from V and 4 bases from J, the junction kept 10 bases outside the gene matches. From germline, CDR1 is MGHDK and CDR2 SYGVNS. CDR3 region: CASTYSTGGFTEAFF. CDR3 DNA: TGTGCCAGCACCTACTCGACAGGGGGGTTCACTGAAGCTTTCTTT.

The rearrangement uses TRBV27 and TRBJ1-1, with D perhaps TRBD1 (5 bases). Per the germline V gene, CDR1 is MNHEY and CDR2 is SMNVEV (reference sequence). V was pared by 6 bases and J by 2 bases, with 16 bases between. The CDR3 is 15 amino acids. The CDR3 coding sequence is TGTGCCAGCAGACCCACCCGGCAGGGCAACACTGAAGCTTTCTTT. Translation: CASRPTRQGNTEAFF.

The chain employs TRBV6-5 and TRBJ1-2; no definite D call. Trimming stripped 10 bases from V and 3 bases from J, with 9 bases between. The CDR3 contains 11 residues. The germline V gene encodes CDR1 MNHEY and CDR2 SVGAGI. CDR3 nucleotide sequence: TGTGCCACTAGACAAGACTATGGCTACACCTTC. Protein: CATRQDYGYTF.

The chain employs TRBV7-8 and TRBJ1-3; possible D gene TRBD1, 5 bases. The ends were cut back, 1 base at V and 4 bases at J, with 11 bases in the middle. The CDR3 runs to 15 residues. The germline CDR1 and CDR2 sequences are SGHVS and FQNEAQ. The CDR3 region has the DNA TGTGCCAGCAGCTTAGAAAGGGGCGCGGGAAACACCATATATTTT. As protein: CASSLERGAGNTIYF.

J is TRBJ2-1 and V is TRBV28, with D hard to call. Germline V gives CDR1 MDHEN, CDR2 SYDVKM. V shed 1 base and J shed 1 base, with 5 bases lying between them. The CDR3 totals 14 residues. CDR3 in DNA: TGTGCCAGCAGTTTATCACAGTCCTACAATGAGCAGTTCTTC. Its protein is CASSLSQSYNEQFF.

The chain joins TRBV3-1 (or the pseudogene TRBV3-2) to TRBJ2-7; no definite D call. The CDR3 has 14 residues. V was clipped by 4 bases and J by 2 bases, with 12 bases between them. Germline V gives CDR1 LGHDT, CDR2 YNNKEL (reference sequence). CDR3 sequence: CASSPRLGPYEQYF. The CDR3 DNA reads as TGTGCCAGCAGCCCTCGGTTGGGCCCCTACGAGCAGTACTTC.

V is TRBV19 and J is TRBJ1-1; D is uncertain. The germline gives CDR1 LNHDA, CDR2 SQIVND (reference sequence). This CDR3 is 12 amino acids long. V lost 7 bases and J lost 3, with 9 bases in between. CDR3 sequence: CASTGRHTEAFF. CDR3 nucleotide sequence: TGTGCCAGTACGGGGAGGCACACTGAAGCTTTCTTT.

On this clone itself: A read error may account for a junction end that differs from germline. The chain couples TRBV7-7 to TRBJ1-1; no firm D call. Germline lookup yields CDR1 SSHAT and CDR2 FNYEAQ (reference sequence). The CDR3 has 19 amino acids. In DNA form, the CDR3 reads TGTGCTAGCAGCTCGAACCGATCCCGGGCTGGCCCTTTGAACACTGAAGCTTTCTTT. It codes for CASSSNRSRAGPLNTEAFF.

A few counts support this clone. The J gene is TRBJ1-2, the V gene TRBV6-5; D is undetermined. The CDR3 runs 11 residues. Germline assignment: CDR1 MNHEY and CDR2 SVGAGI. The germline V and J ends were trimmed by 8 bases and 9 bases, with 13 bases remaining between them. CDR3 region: CASAQLLSYTF. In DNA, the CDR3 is TGTGCCAGCGCCCAATTACTAAGCTACACCTTC.

The CDR3 DNA is TGCGCCAGCAGCCAAGTCCCCGGGGAGCTGTTTTTT. As protein: CASSQVPGELFF. The chain joins TRBV4-1 to TRBJ2-2; D uncertain. Germline V gives CDR1 MGHRA, CDR2 YSYEKL. Trimming took off 1 base at V and 6 bases at J, with 3 bases between the two ends. The CDR3 is 12 residues long.

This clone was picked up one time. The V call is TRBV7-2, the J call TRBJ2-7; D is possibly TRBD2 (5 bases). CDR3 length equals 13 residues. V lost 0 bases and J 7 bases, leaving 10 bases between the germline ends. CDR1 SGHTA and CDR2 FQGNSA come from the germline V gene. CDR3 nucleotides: TGTGCCAGCAGCTTAGCTAGCGAGACAGAGCAGTACTTC. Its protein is CASSLASETEQYF.

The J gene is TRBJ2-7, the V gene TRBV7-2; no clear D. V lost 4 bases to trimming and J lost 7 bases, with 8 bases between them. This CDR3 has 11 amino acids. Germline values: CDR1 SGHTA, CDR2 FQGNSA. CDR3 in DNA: TGTGCCAGCAGCTCCGGGCGAGAGCAGTACTTC. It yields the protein CASSSGREQYF.

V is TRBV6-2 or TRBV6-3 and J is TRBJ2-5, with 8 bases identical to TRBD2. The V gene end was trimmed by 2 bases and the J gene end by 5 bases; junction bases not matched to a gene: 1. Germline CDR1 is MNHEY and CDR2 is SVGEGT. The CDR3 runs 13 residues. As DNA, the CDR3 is TGTGCCAGCAGTTACCAGCGGGGGGAGACCCAGTACTTC. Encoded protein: CASSYQRGETQYF.

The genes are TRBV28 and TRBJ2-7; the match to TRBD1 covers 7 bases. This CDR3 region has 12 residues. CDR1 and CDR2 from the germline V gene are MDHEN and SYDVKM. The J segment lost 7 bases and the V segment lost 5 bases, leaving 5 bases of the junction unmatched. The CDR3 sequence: CASSETGQEQYF. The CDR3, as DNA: TGTGCCAGCAGTGAGACAGGGCAAGAGCAGTACTTC.

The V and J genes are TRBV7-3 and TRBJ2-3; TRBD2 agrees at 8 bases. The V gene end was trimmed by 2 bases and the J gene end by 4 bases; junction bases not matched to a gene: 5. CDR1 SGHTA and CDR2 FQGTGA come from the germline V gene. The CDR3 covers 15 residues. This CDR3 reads CASSLSGGSADTQYF. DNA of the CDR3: TGTGCCAGCAGCTTATCGGGGGGGTCCGCAGATACGCAGTATTTT.

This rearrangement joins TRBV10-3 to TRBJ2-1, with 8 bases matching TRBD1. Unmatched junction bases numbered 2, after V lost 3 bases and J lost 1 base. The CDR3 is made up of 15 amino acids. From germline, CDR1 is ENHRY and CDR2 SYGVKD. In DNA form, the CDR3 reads TGTGCCATCAGTGAAGGGACAGGATCCTACAATGAGCAGTTCTTC. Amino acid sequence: CAISEGTGSYNEQFF.

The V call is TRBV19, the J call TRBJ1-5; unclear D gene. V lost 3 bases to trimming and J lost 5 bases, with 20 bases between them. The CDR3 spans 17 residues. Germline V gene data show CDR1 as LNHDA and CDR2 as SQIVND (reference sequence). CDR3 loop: CASSMYSLSSIHQPQHF. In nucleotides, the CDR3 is TGTGCCAGTAGTATGTACAGTCTATCTTCCATCCATCAGCCCCAGCATTTT.

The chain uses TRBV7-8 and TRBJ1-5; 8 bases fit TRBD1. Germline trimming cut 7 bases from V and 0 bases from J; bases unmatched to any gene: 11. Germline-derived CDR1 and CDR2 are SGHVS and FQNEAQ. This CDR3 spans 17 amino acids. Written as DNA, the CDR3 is TGTGCCAGCACGACAGGGGCTGTACTCTATAGCAATCAGCCCCAGCATTTT. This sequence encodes CASTTGAVLYSNQPQHF. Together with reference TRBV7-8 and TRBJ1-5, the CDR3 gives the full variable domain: GAGVSQSPRYKVAKRGQDVALRCDPISGHVSLFWYQQALGQGPEFLTYFQNEAQLDKSGLPSDRFFAERPEGSVSTLKIQRTQQEDSAVYLCASTTGAVLYSNQPQHFGDGTRLSIL.

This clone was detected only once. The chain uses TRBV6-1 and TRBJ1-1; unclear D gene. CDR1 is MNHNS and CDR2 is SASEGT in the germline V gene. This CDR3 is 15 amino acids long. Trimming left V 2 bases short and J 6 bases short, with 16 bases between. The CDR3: CASSEQARAVPEAFF. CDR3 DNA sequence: TGTGCCAGCAGTGAACAGGCACGGGCTGTTCCTGAAGCTTTCTTT.

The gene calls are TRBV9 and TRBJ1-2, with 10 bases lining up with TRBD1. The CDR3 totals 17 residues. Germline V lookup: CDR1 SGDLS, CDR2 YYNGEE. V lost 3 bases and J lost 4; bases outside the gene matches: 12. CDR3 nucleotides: TGTGCCAGCAGCGATGCGGTACCGGGACAGGGGACCTATGGCTACACCTTC. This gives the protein CASSDAVPGQGTYGYTF.

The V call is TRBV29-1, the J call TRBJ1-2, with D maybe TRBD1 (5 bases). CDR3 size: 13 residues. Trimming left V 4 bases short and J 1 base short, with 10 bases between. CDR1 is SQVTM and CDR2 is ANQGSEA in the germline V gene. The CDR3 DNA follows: TGCAGCGTTGCCGGGGACTATAACTATGGCTACACCTTC. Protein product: CSVAGDYNYGYTF.

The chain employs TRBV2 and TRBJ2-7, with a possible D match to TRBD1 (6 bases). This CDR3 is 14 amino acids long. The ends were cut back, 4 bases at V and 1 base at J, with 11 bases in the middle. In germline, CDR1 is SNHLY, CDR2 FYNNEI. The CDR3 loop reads CASSGDIGSYEQYF. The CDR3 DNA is TGTGCCAGCAGTGGGGACATTGGTTCCTACGAGCAGTACTTC.

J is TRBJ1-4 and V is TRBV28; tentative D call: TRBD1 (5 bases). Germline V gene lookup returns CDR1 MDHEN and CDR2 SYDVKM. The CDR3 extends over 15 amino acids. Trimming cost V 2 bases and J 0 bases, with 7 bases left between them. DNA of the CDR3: TGTGCCAGCAGTTTACGACAGTCAACTAATGAAAAACTGTTTTTT. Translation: CASSLRQSTNEKLFF.

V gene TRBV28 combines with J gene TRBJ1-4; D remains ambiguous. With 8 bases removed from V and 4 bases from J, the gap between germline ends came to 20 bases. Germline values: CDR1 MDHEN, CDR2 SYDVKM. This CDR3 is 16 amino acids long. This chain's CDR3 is CASHTSWTDLNEKLFF. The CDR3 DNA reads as TGTGCCAGCCACACAAGCTGGACGGATCTTAATGAAAAACTGTTTTTT.

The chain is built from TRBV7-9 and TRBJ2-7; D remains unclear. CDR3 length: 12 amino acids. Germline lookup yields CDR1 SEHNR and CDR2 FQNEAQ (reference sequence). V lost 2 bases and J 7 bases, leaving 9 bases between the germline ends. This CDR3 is CASSLQAWEQYF. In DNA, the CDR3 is TGTGCCAGCAGCTTACAGGCCTGGGAGCAGTACTTC.